These T cell receptor beta chains were read from a single sample in a study of shared clonotypes between healthy human individuals. Here immunoSEQ multiplex PCR was the method, and the copy in TCRdb shows in-frame clones only, minus some. The sample holds about 1.4 million clones, roughly 96% seen once. Source material: naive CD4+ T cells sorted from blood. The origin of the receptors is a man aged 25 to 45 in good health. CDR3s include the opening cysteine and the closing phenylalanine or tryptophan. The order of the fields is clone size, D gene, CDR3 length, V gene, J gene, CDR3 protein, CDR3 DNA. The D gene is left open where the match is weak. Size is omitted from some rows. Given values are once, few, many or a class for expanded clones.

abundance: NA
d_gene: TRBD2
len: 15
v_gene: TRBV28
j_gene: TRBJ2-7
CDR3aa: CASSKLAGGPAEQYF
CDR3nt: TGTGCCAGCAGTAAATTAGCGGGAGGGCCCGCTGAGCAGTACTTC

abundance: NA
d_gene: NA
len: 15
v_gene: TRBV6-1
j_gene: TRBJ1-1
CDR3aa: CASSAHRVGNTEAFF
CDR3nt: TGTGCCAGCAGTGCTCACAGGGTTGGGAACACTGAAGCTTTCTTT

abundance: NA
d_gene: NA
len: 16
v_gene: TRBV28
j_gene: TRBJ1-1
CDR3aa: CASSPRGELTNTEAFF
CDR3nt: TGTGCCAGCAGCCCGAGGGGCGAACTTACGAACACTGAAGCTTTCTTT

abundance: once
d_gene: TRBD2
len: 17
v_gene: TRBV18
j_gene: TRBJ2-3
CDR3aa: CASSPTSGRAAADTQYF
CDR3nt: TGTGCCAGCTCCCCAACTAGCGGGAGGGCCGCGGCAGATACGCAGTATTTT

abundance: NA
d_gene: NA
len: 16
v_gene: TRBV4-1
j_gene: TRBJ2-3
CDR3aa: CASSQVGGPTANTQYF
CDR3nt: TGCGCCAGCAGCCAAGTCGGCGGGCCTACCGCAAATACGCAGTATTTT

abundance: NA
d_gene: NA
len: 18
v_gene: TRBV5-1
j_gene: TRBJ2-2
CDR3aa: CASSLLPSNRGLTGELFF
CDR3nt: TGCGCCAGCAGCTTGCTCCCCTCCAATCGGGGACTGACAGGGGAGCTGTTTTTT

abundance: NA
d_gene: TRBD2
len: 13
v_gene: TRBV7-2
j_gene: TRBJ2-7
CDR3aa: CASGNGLAVEQYF
CDR3nt: TGTGCCAGCGGCAATGGACTAGCGGTCGAGCAGTACTTC

abundance: NA
d_gene: NA
len: 16
v_gene: TRBV6-1
j_gene: TRBJ2-3
CDR3aa: CASSVSTGTSTDTQYF
CDR3nt: TGTGCCAGCAGTGTTTCGACCGGGACTAGCACAGATACGCAGTATTTT

abundance: once
d_gene: TRBD2
len: 20
v_gene: TRBV14
j_gene: TRBJ2-3
CDR3aa: CASSQVRGWGLAKTEDTQYF
CDR3nt: TGTGCCAGCAGCCAAGTCCGAGGTTGGGGACTAGCTAAAACGGAAGATACGCAGTATTTT

abundance: NA
d_gene: NA
len: 14
v_gene: TRBV28
j_gene: TRBJ2-3
CDR3aa: CASGWRDEFNTQYF
CDR3nt: TGTGCCAGTGGTTGGCGGGACGAATTCAATACGCAGTATTTT

abundance: NA
d_gene: NA
len: 14
v_gene: TRBV6-6
j_gene: TRBJ2-3
CDR3aa: CASRPTGSTDTQYF
CDR3nt: TGTGCCAGCAGACCAACAGGGAGCACAGATACGCAGTATTTT

abundance: NA
d_gene: NA
len: 13
v_gene: TRBV30
j_gene: TRBJ1-4
CDR3aa: CAWSRLQWEKLFF
CDR3nt: TGTGCCTGGAGTAGACTACAGTGGGAAAAACTGTTTTTT

abundance: NA
d_gene: NA
len: 14
v_gene: TRBV5-1
j_gene: TRBJ2-7
CDR3aa: CASSSAGSSYEQYF
CDR3nt: TGCGCCAGCAGCTCGGCGGGATCGTCCTACGAGCAGTACTTC

abundance: NA
d_gene: TRBD2
len: 15
v_gene: TRBV4-3
j_gene: TRBJ2-1
CDR3aa: CASSRLAGVMNEQFF
CDR3nt: TGCGCCAGCAGCCGACTAGCGGGAGTCATGAATGAGCAGTTCTTC

abundance: NA
d_gene: TRBD1
len: 15
v_gene: TRBV28
j_gene: TRBJ2-5
CDR3aa: CASSLIGTGLATQYF
CDR3nt: TGTGCCAGCAGTTTAATAGGGACAGGGCTGGCGACCCAGTACTTC

abundance: NA
d_gene: NA
len: 13
v_gene: TRBV7-9
j_gene: TRBJ1-5
CDR3aa: CASSRLDNQPQHF
CDR3nt: TGTGCCAGTAGCAGGCTGGATAATCAGCCCCAGCATTTT

abundance: NA
d_gene: TRBD2
len: 19
v_gene: TRBV28
j_gene: TRBJ2-2
CDR3aa: CASTRLAGGPRVNTGELFF
CDR3nt: TGTGCCAGCACCCGACTAGCGGGAGGGCCTAGGGTGAACACCGGGGAGCTGTTTTTT

abundance: NA
d_gene: NA
len: 14
v_gene: TRBV5-4
j_gene: TRBJ2-5
CDR3aa: CASSLPDFQETQYF
CDR3nt: TGTGCCAGCAGCCTACCAGACTTCCAAGAGACCCAGTACTTC

abundance: NA
d_gene: NA
len: 15
v_gene: TRBV10-1
j_gene: TRBJ2-3
CDR3aa: CASSENGGPTDTQYF
CDR3nt: TGCGCCAGCAGTGAGAACGGAGGCCCCACCGATACGCAGTATTTT

abundance: NA
d_gene: NA
len: 14
v_gene: TRBV2
j_gene: TRBJ2-5
CDR3aa: CASSEAGRDETQYF
CDR3nt: TGTGCCAGCAGTGAAGCTGGCAGGGACGAGACCCAGTACTTC

abundance: once
d_gene: NA
len: 13
v_gene: TRBV4-1
j_gene: TRBJ2-5
CDR3aa: CASSQAIWETQYF
CDR3nt: TGCGCCAGCAGCCAGGCGATTTGGGAGACCCAGTACTTC

abundance: NA
d_gene: NA
len: 14
v_gene: TRBV9
j_gene: TRBJ2-2
CDR3aa: CASSGGGVTGELFF
CDR3nt: TGTGCCAGCAGCGGAGGGGGTGTGACCGGGGAGCTGTTTTTT

abundance: NA
d_gene: NA
len: 17
v_gene: TRBV29-1
j_gene: TRBJ2-5
CDR3aa: CSVGGGRGQLATETQYF
CDR3nt: TGCAGCGTAGGGGGGGGCAGGGGTCAATTGGCCACGGAGACCCAGTACTTC

abundance: NA
d_gene: NA
len: 12
v_gene: TRBV18
j_gene: TRBJ2-7
CDR3aa: CASSEPSGEQYF
CDR3nt: TGTGCCAGCTCGGAACCGAGTGGCGAGCAGTACTTC

abundance: NA
d_gene: TRBD1
len: 16
v_gene: TRBV5-8
j_gene: TRBJ1-5
CDR3aa: CASSFGGQGQNQPQHF
CDR3nt: TGTGCCAGCAGCTTCGGAGGACAGGGGCAAAATCAGCCCCAGCATTTT

abundance: NA
d_gene: NA
len: 13
v_gene: TRBV2
j_gene: TRBJ2-1
CDR3aa: CASRSEFGSEQFF
CDR3nt: TGTGCCAGCAGATCGGAGTTTGGTTCTGAGCAGTTCTTC

abundance: NA
d_gene: NA
len: 14
v_gene: TRBV6-1
j_gene: TRBJ2-1
CDR3aa: CASTRQALYNEQFF
CDR3nt: TGTGCCAGCACCCGCCAGGCCTTATACAATGAGCAGTTCTTC

abundance: NA
d_gene: NA
len: 12
v_gene: TRBV5-1
j_gene: TRBJ2-5
CDR3aa: CASSRPQETQYF
CDR3nt: TGCGCCAGCAGCCGCCCCCAAGAGACCCAGTACTTC

abundance: NA
d_gene: NA
len: 13
v_gene: TRBV5-1
j_gene: TRBJ1-2
CDR3aa: CASSPPGAGGYTF
CDR3nt: TGCGCCAGCAGCCCCCCGGGGGCCGGCGGCTACACCTTC

abundance: NA
d_gene: NA
len: 14
v_gene: TRBV25-1
j_gene: TRBJ2-3
CDR3aa: CASSEWGSTDTQYF
CDR3nt: TGTGCCAGCAGTGAATGGGGAAGCACAGATACGCAGTATTTT

abundance: NA
d_gene: TRBD1
len: 14
v_gene: TRBV5-6
j_gene: TRBJ2-7
CDR3aa: CASSLRTGRYEQYF
CDR3nt: TGTGCCAGCAGCCTGCGGACAGGTCGCTACGAGCAGTACTTC

abundance: NA
d_gene: NA
len: 13
v_gene: TRBV28
j_gene: TRBJ1-2
CDR3aa: CASSLWTGYGYTF
CDR3nt: TGTGCCAGCAGTTTATGGACAGGCTATGGCTACACCTTC

abundance: NA
d_gene: TRBD1
len: 16
v_gene: TRBV28
j_gene: TRBJ2-7
CDR3aa: CASSSYKTGVLYEQYF
CDR3nt: TGTGCCAGCAGTTCATATAAGACAGGGGTTCTCTACGAGCAGTACTTC

abundance: NA
d_gene: TRBD1
len: 14
v_gene: TRBV10-3
j_gene: TRBJ1-2
CDR3aa: CAISYRGFDYGYTF
CDR3nt: TGTGCCATCAGTTACAGGGGATTCGACTATGGCTACACCTTC

abundance: NA
d_gene: TRBD2
len: 16
v_gene: TRBV11-1
j_gene: TRBJ2-3
CDR3aa: CASSAHLAGRADTQYF
CDR3nt: TGTGCCAGCAGCGCTCACCTAGCGGGACGGGCAGATACGCAGTATTTT

abundance: NA
d_gene: NA
len: 17
v_gene: TRBV6-4
j_gene: TRBJ2-1
CDR3aa: CASSVTAGARGNNEQFF
CDR3nt: TGTGCCAGCAGTGTCACCGCCGGAGCGAGAGGAAACAATGAGCAGTTCTTC

abundance: NA
d_gene: NA
len: 18
v_gene: TRBV5-1
j_gene: TRBJ2-5
CDR3aa: CASSLGVSAAHTEETQYF
CDR3nt: TGCGCCAGCAGCTTGGGAGTATCAGCGGCCCATACCGAAGAGACCCAGTACTTC

abundance: NA
d_gene: NA
len: 15
v_gene: TRBV11-2
j_gene: TRBJ2-2
CDR3aa: CASSQALGNTGELFF
CDR3nt: TGTGCCAGCAGCCAAGCCTTGGGGAACACCGGGGAGCTGTTTTTT

abundance: NA
d_gene: NA
len: 15
v_gene: TRBV7-2
j_gene: TRBJ2-7
CDR3aa: CASSRGMSRTYEQYF
CDR3nt: TGTGCCAGCAGCCGCGGGATGTCTAGAACGTACGAGCAGTACTTC

abundance: NA
d_gene: TRBD2
len: 16
v_gene: TRBV7-8
j_gene: TRBJ2-3
CDR3aa: CASSLRGTTRSDTQYF
CDR3nt: TGTGCCAGCAGCTTACGGGGGACTACGCGGTCAGATACGCAGTATTTT

abundance: NA
d_gene: NA
len: 13
v_gene: TRBV15
j_gene: TRBJ2-1
CDR3aa: CATATWGLDEQFF
CDR3nt: TGTGCCACCGCAACTTGGGGTTTGGATGAGCAGTTCTTC

abundance: NA
d_gene: TRBD2
len: 13
v_gene: TRBV10-3
j_gene: TRBJ2-7
CDR3aa: CAIRSGSPYEQYF
CDR3nt: TGTGCCATCAGGAGCGGGAGTCCCTACGAGCAGTACTTC

abundance: NA
d_gene: NA
len: 13
v_gene: TRBV9
j_gene: TRBJ1-1
CDR3aa: CASSVEGGHEAFF
CDR3nt: TGTGCCAGCAGCGTAGAAGGGGGGCATGAAGCTTTCTTT

abundance: NA
d_gene: NA
len: 15
v_gene: TRBV2
j_gene: TRBJ2-3
CDR3aa: CASSAGLLRADTQYF
CDR3nt: TGTGCCAGCAGTGCTGGTTTACTGCGCGCAGATACGCAGTATTTT

abundance: NA
d_gene: TRBD2
len: 14
v_gene: TRBV18
j_gene: TRBJ2-7
CDR3aa: CASSQTSGTYEQYF
CDR3nt: TGTGCCAGCTCTCAGACTAGCGGCACCTACGAGCAGTACTTC

abundance: NA
d_gene: NA
len: 15
v_gene: TRBV25-1
j_gene: TRBJ2-3
CDR3aa: CASSRAIGSTDTQYF
CDR3nt: TGTGCCAGCAGCAGGGCCATTGGCAGCACAGATACGCAGTATTTT

abundance: NA
d_gene: NA
len: 16
v_gene: TRBV4-2
j_gene: TRBJ2-3
CDR3aa: CASSQDGNLNTDTQYF
CDR3nt: TGTGCCAGCAGCCAAGACGGGAACCTCAACACAGATACGCAGTATTTT

abundance: NA
d_gene: NA
len: 14
v_gene: TRBV25-1
j_gene: TRBJ2-1
CDR3aa: CASSEPPDYNEQFF
CDR3nt: TGTGCCAGCAGTGAGCCACCCGATTACAATGAGCAGTTCTTC

abundance: NA
d_gene: TRBD2
len: 15
v_gene: TRBV9
j_gene: TRBJ2-2
CDR3aa: CASSPAGVNTGELFF
CDR3nt: TGTGCCAGCAGCCCAGCGGGAGTGAACACCGGGGAGCTGTTTTTT

abundance: NA
d_gene: TRBD1
len: 16
v_gene: TRBV19
j_gene: TRBJ2-5
CDR3aa: CASSIRDRGEQETQYF
CDR3nt: TGTGCCAGTAGTATAAGGGACAGGGGGGAACAAGAGACCCAGTACTTC

abundance: NA
d_gene: NA
len: 12
v_gene: TRBV19
j_gene: TRBJ2-1
CDR3aa: CASSTGYNEQFF
CDR3nt: TGTGCCAGTAGTACAGGCTACAATGAGCAGTTCTTC

abundance: NA
d_gene: NA
len: 14
v_gene: TRBV12-2
j_gene: TRBJ2-7
CDR3aa: CASPRIRRSYEQYF
CDR3nt: TGTGCAAGTCCCCGCATCAGACGCTCCTACGAGCAGTACTTC

abundance: NA
d_gene: NA
len: 12
v_gene: TRBV11-2
j_gene: TRBJ1-1
CDR3aa: CASRRANTEAFF
CDR3nt: TGTGCCAGCAGAAGGGCGAACACTGAAGCTTTCTTT

abundance: NA
d_gene: NA
len: 16
v_gene: TRBV27
j_gene: TRBJ1-4
CDR3aa: CASSPKLTARWGKLFF
CDR3nt: TGTGCCAGCAGTCCAAAACTGACGGCTCGGTGGGGGAAACTGTTTTTT

abundance: once
d_gene: NA
len: 16
v_gene: TRBV5-5
j_gene: TRBJ1-3
CDR3aa: CATSGSGARSGNTIYF
CDR3nt: TGTGCCACAAGCGGGTCCGGAGCTCGTTCTGGAAACACCATATATTTT

abundance: NA
d_gene: NA
len: 16
v_gene: TRBV27
j_gene: TRBJ2-7
CDR3aa: CASSLSVQGGAYEQYF
CDR3nt: TGTGCCAGCAGTTTATCAGTCCAGGGTGGCGCCTACGAGCAGTACTTC

abundance: NA
d_gene: NA
len: 14
v_gene: TRBV19
j_gene: TRBJ2-1
CDR3aa: CASRFVAGQNEQFF
CDR3nt: TGTGCCAGCCGATTTGTGGCAGGACAGAATGAGCAGTTCTTC

abundance: NA
d_gene: TRBD2
len: 16
v_gene: TRBV5-1
j_gene: TRBJ2-3
CDR3aa: CASSLVLAGNGDTQYF
CDR3nt: TGCGCCAGCAGCTTGGTTTTAGCGGGAAACGGGGATACGCAGTATTTT

abundance: NA
d_gene: TRBD1
len: 14
v_gene: TRBV5-1
j_gene: TRBJ2-7
CDR3aa: CASSLDRVSNEQYF
CDR3nt: TGCGCCAGCAGTTTGGACAGGGTTAGCAACGAGCAGTACTTC

abundance: NA
d_gene: NA
len: 13
v_gene: TRBV6-1
j_gene: TRBJ2-1
CDR3aa: CASATRIYNEQFF
CDR3nt: TGTGCCAGCGCGACTAGAATCTACAATGAGCAGTTCTTC